This TCR beta chain stems from a study of blood T cells in healthy people across ages. Overall study context: About one barcoded beta molecule per two T cells was captured by template switching.

With a J-beta primer mix and a sample-barcoded 5' primer, a second PCR ran about 7 to 12 cycles. A single record per CDR3 protein comes from TCRdb applying MiXCR to the 5' RACE reads. The sample holds roughly 900,000 distinct CDR3 sequences, roughly 50% seen once. The CDR3 covers 13 residues. Germline V gene lookup returns CDR1 DFQATT and CDR2 SNEGSKA (reference sequence). The J segment lost 3 bases and the V segment lost 6 bases, leaving 7 bases of the junction unmatched. Comment on this clonotype: As yet, its antigen is unknown.

Whole-study results and caveats: A strong correlation was seen between TCR beta diversity and naive T cell percentage.

The chain joins TRBV20-1 to TRBJ1-1; TRBD1 aligns across 7 bases. The sequence derives from a man aged 25-45 years in good health. The sample comprised blood. Written as DNA, the CDR3 is TGCAGTGCGGGGACAGACAGAGACACTGAAGCTTTCTTT. Its translation is CSAGTDRDTEAFF.